This TCR beta chain was retrieved from a study of cytomegalovirus exposure and HLA in healthy donors. Study-wide results and limits: A previous analysis found most TCR beta V segments productive roughly 90% or roughly 30% of the time. Certain sequence variants were highly shared and formed a cluster, and this cluster was likely a sequencing artifact.

As regards this clone: Antigen: not known.

The CDR3 spans 13 residues. Germline assignment: CDR1 MNHEY and CDR2 SMNVEV (reference sequence). V lost 2 bases and J 5 bases, leaving 7 bases between the germline ends. Both 60 Vbeta primers and 13 Jbeta primers went into the PCR. Clones were read by immunoSEQ multiplex PCR, and TCRdb kept only the in-frame ones, dropping some. Here the sample spans around 200,000 clones, more than 60% being singletons. Sequencing was performed on PBMCs. The gene calls are TRBV27 and TRBJ2-1; no clear D. This clonotype was sampled from a girl aged 2-10 years in good health and CMV-seronegative. CDR3 loop: CASSLGLNNEQFF. Here the CDR3 DNA reads TGTGCCAGCAGTTTAGGGCTCAACAATGAGCAGTTCTTC.